The clone carrying this TCR beta chain came up a few times. These data belong to a study of identical twins. The CDR3 totals 14 residues. The junction had 6 bases not matched to a gene; V was cut back by 3 bases and J by 10 bases. TCRdb recomputed calls from the 5' RACE reads with MiXCR, one row per CDR3 protein. This sample carries more than 400,000 distinct CDR3 sequences, approximately 14% of them seen once, and the ten largest clones take roughly 0.43%. The same specimen was also included in a second study, on yellow fever vaccine responses in identical twins.

The chain is built from TRBV12-3 or TRBV12-4 and TRBJ2-4; TRBD2 agrees at 10 bases. The sequence came from a woman aged 18-29 years in good health. The sample was CD4+ T cells sorted from blood. CDR3 nucleotide sequence: TGTGCCAGCAGTTTTGGAGCGGGGGGGAGGATTCAGTACTTC. Residues: CASSFGAGGRIQYF.